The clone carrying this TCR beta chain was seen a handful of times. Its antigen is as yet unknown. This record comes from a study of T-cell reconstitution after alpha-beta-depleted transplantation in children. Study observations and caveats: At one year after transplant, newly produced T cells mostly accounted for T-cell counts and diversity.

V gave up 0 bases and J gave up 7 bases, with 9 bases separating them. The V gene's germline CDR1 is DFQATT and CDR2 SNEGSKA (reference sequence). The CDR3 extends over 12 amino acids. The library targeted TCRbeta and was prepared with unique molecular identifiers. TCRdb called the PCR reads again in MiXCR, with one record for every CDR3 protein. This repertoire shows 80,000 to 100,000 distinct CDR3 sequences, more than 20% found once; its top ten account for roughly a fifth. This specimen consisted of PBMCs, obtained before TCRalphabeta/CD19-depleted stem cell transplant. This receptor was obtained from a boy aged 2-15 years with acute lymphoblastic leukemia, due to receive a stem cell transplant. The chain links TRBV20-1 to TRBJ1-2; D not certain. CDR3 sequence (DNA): TGCAGTGCTAGAGAGGGCCATGGTGGCTACACCTTC. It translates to CSAREGHGGYTF.